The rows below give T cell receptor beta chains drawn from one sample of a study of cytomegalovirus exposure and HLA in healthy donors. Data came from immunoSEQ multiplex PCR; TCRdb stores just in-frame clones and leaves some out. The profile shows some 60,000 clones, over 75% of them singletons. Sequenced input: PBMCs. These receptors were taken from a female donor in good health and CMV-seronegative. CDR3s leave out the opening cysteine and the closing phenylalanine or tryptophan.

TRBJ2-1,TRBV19,ASSPPYTAGARHEQF
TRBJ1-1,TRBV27,ASSFSGNTEAF
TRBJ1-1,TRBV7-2,ASSLTSEVGEAF
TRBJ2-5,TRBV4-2,ASSQGGSGRQETQY
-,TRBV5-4,ASSFAGVYEQY
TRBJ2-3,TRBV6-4,ASSDPGRADTQY
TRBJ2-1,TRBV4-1,ASSQDRGGAYNEQF
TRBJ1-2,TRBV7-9,ASSPRGGGMGYGYT
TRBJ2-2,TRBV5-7,ASSVGLAGGLNTGELF
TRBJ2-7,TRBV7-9,ASSFGYQGAREQY
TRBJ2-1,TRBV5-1,ASSLRSNRESSYNEQF
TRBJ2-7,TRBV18,ASSIGTSGTTGYEQY
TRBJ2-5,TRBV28,ASSSGQPEETQY
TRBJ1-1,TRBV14,ASSHTFGLEAF
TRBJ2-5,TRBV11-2,ASSAVWETQY
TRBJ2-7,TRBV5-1,ASSFLGQFYEQY
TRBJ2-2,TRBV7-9,ASSSPGAGELF
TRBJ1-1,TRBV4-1,ASSRGGGMNTEAF
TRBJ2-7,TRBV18,ASSATSNSYEQY
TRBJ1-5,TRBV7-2,ASSPGQSFQPQH
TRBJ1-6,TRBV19,ASSIDQRQGRISPLH
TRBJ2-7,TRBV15,ATSRDQGADEQY
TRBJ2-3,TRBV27,ASSRLGVRADTQY
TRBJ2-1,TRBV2,ASSKTGGVLNEQF
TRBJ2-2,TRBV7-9,ASSLEAGGELF
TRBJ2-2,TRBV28,ASSSAGARIGELF
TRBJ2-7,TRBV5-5,ASSIGLGNYEQY
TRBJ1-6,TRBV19,ASSIGPGANSPLH
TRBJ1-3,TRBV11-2,ASSLVAPGNTIY
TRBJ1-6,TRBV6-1,ASRERQGLKTYNSPLH
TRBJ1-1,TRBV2,ASSAQLNTEAF
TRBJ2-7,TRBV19,ASSLRPRQTELI
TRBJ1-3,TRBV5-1,ASSFYGGNTIY
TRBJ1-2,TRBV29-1,SVEDSLTARDYGYT
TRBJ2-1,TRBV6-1,ASRGTSRYNEQF
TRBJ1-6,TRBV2,ASTRDSYNSPLH
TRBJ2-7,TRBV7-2,ASSIGRGGSLYEQY
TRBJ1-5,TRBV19,ASSIKGTGPSPQH
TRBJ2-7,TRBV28,ASSHWGQGSYEQY
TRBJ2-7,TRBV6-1,ASNPGQVSYEQY
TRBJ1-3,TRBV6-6,ASRPGQSGTIY